This T cell receptor (beta chain) was identified in a study of cytomegalovirus exposure and HLA in healthy donors. Researchers ran the PCR with 60 Vbeta and 13 Jbeta primers. Sequenced by immunoSEQ multiplex PCR; TCRdb stores in-frame clones only, minus some. The sample yields some 100,000 clones, just under 75% seen once. CDR3 length equals 14 residues. Trimming shortened V by 4 bases and J by 1 base, and 5 bases separated the two germline ends. The germline gives CDR1 MNHEY, CDR2 SMNVEV (reference sequence). This sequence originates from a human donor in good health. Sample: PBMCs. This chain connects TRBV27 to TRBJ2-6; tentatively, D is TRBD2 (5 bases). The CDR3, as DNA: TGTGCCAGCAGTTCGGGGTCTGGGGCCAACGTCCTGACTTTC. Translation: CASSSGSGANVLTF. The full variable domain, its missing parts supplied by reference TRBV27 and TRBJ2-6, is EAQVTQNPRYLITVTGKKLTVTCSQNMNHEYMSWYRQDPGLGLRQIYYSMNVEVTDKGDVPEGYKVSRKEKRNFPLILESPSPNQTSLYFCASSSGSGANVLTFGAGSRLTVL.